This is a list of T cell receptor beta chains from one sample in a study of CD8 T cells in ankylosing spondylitis. TCRdb processed the 5' RACE reads anew with MiXCR; each CDR3 protein has one entry. In the table there are about 540,000 distinct CDR3 sequences, roughly an eighth of which are singletons. Material: blood, either unsorted or a sorted T cell fraction (not recorded which). These receptors all come from a male donor with ankylosing spondylitis. Both conserved end residues are part of each CDR3. A D gene is named only where the DNA matches it firmly. Clone size is shown for a subset of rows, as once, few, many or a class of expanded clone.

>few|TRBD2|TRBV10-3|TRBJ2-5
CAISEVLAGGETQYF
TGTGCCATCAGTGAGGTCTTAGCGGGAGGGGAGACCCAGTACTTC
>.|.|TRBV11-1|TRBJ2-7
CASSLGELTGRSSYEQYF
TGTGCCAGCAGCTTAGGGGAGCTTACAGGTCGAAGCTCCTACGAGCAGTACTTC
>.|TRBD2|TRBV5-1|TRBJ2-1
CASRVAGEYNEQFF
TGCGCCAGCCGTGTGGCGGGAGAATACAATGAGCAGTTCTTC
>few|TRBD1|TRBV12-3/TRBV12-4|TRBJ1-4
CASRDAGTGEEKLFF
TGTGCCAGCAGAGATGCCGGGACAGGGGAGGAAAAACTGTTTTTT
>.|.|TRBV5-5|TRBJ2-3
CASGVRETRTDTQYF
TGTGCCAGCGGGGTGAGGGAGACGAGGACAGATACGCAGTATTTT
>.|.|TRBV3-1|TRBJ1-2
CASSQDTAGTNYGYTF
TGTGCCAGCAGCCAAGATACGGCAGGGACTAACTATGGCTACACCTTC
>.|.|TRBV7-6|TRBJ2-7
CASSPTTGTLADRQYF
TGTGCCAGCAGCCCAACAACCGGGACTTTAGCGGACCGGCAGTACTTC
>.|.|TRBV5-5|TRBJ2-1
CASSGQAGSSYNEQFF
TGTGCCAGCAGCGGGCAGGCGGGTAGCTCCTACAATGAGCAGTTCTTC
>.|TRBD2|TRBV6-2/TRBV6-3|TRBJ2-1
CASSYPGVAGGPVSNEQFF
TGTGCCAGCAGTTACCCGGGAGTAGCGGGAGGGCCAGTATCCAATGAGCAGTTCTTC
>.|.|TRBV12-3/TRBV12-4|TRBJ1-5
CASSLGVFQPQHF
TGTGCCAGCAGTTTAGGCGTCTTTCAGCCCCAGCATTTT
>few|TRBD2|TRBV2|TRBJ2-7
CASRDLPGGHEQYF
TGTGCCAGCAGAGACCTTCCGGGAGGGCACGAGCAGTACTTC
>.|TRBD2|TRBV20-1|TRBJ2-3
CSALAGGQGTQYF
TGCAGTGCCCTAGCGGGGGGGCAAGGTACGCAGTATTTT
>few|.|TRBV10-3|TRBJ1-3
CAISGRDTIYF
TGTGCCATCAGCGGCCGGGACACCATATATTTT
>few|TRBD2|TRBV11-2|TRBJ2-1
CASSLFGAGAYNEQFF
TGTGCCAGCAGCTTATTTGGAGCGGGAGCCTACAATGAGCAGTTCTTC
>.|TRBD1|TRBV5-1|TRBJ1-1
CASSPSGEGQGRTEAFF
TGCGCCAGCAGCCCTTCTGGGGAGGGACAGGGAAGGACTGAAGCTTTCTTT
>.|TRBD2|TRBV2|TRBJ2-1
CASRAGGRYSDEQFF
TGTGCCAGCAGAGCGGGCGGGAGGTACTCGGATGAGCAGTTCTTC
>.|.|TRBV7-7|TRBJ1-6
CASSLVVVYSPLHF
TGTGCCAGCAGCTTAGTAGTGGTATATTCACCCCTCCACTTT
>.|.|TRBV3-1|TRBJ1-1
CASSQDGGGAFF
TGTGCCAGCAGCCAAGACGGAGGAGGGGCTTTCTTT
>few|TRBD1|TRBV12-3/TRBV12-4|TRBJ1-1
CASSGGQGYTEAFF
TGTGCCAGCAGTGGGGGACAGGGGTACACTGAAGCTTTCTTT
>many|.|TRBV5-1|TRBJ2-2
CASSPELFGAGELFF
TGCGCCAGCAGCCCCGAACTTTTCGGAGCCGGGGAGCTGTTTTTT
>.|.|TRBV2|TRBJ1-1
CASSGDGSGDTEAFF
TGTGCCAGCAGTGGGGATGGTTCTGGGGACACTGAAGCTTTCTTT
>few|TRBD1|TRBV10-3|TRBJ2-3
CAISAGTGSTDTQYF
TGTGCCATCAGTGCCGGGACAGGGAGCACAGATACGCAGTATTTT
>few|.|TRBV20-1|TRBJ1-1
CSAHSGGAWNTEAFF
TGCAGTGCTCACTCGGGGGGGGCTTGGAACACTGAAGCTTTCTTT
>few|.|TRBV20-1|TRBJ2-1
CSAREPASYLDNEQFF
TGCAGTGCTAGAGAGCCCGCCTCGTACCTGGACAATGAGCAGTTCTTC